The 4 T cell receptor beta chains given below trace back to one sample, sequenced in a study of CD8 T cells in Susac syndrome. Roughly 0.5 to 1 ug RNA was reverse transcribed with random hexamers. In TCRdb, the immunoSEQ multiplex PCR reads were re-called with MiXCR into one record per CDR3 protein. Of some 120,000 distinct CDR3 sequences in the sample, about 95% were seen once. Sequencing used CD4+ T cells from PBMCs. All receptors derive from a human donor in good health.

The gene calls are TRBV30 and TRBJ1-2, with D unclear. This CDR3 comprises 14 residues. Germline CDR1 and CDR2: GTSNPN and SVGIG (reference sequence). V was cut by 0 bases and J by 4 bases, with 12 bases left in between. The CDR3 is CAWSVNVGSYGYTF. The CDR3 nucleotides read TGTGCCTGGAGTGTAAACGTGGGGAGCTATGGCTACACCTTC.

The genes are TRBV30 and TRBJ2-7; tentative D call: TRBD2 (6 bases). The CDR3 consists of 15 residues. The germline CDR1 and CDR2 sequences are GTSNPN and SVGIG (reference sequence). V was cut by 3 bases and J by 0 bases, with 15 bases left in between. The CDR3 DNA is TGTGCCTGGAGCCCCGGAGGGCCGGGCTCCTACGAGCAGTACTTC. This encodes CAWSPGGPGSYEQYF.

This clonotype was found once. The chain links TRBV24-1 to TRBJ2-3; the match to TRBD2 covers 11 bases. V trimming: 5 bases; J trimming: 0 bases; junction bases outside the gene matches: 15. There are 20 residues in the CDR3. Germline assignment: CDR1 KGHDR and CDR2 SFDVKD. The CDR3 protein is CATSGSRTLTSGASTDTQYF. DNA of the CDR3: TGTGCCACCAGTGGTAGCAGGACTTTGACTAGCGGGGCAAGCACAGATACGCAGTATTTT.

The chain couples TRBV28 to TRBJ2-7; tentative D call: TRBD1 (6 bases). The CDR3 is 14 amino acids. The V end lost 3 bases, the J end lost 9 bases, and 18 bases lay between the germline ends. Germline values: CDR1 MDHEN, CDR2 SYDVKM. The CDR3 region has the DNA TGTGCCAGCAGTTTCAGGCAGGGGATTGACGGGCAGTACTTC. This sequence encodes CASSFRQGIDGQYF.